This T cell receptor (beta chain) originates from a study of T cell responses to AZD1222 COVID-19 vaccine. Findings and caveats of the study: Sampled repertoires all dated from after the peak T cell response. Along spike, vaccine-associated CD4 TCRs were found throughout, with dominance at 160-218 and 743-854. Clonal diversity was possibly underestimated, and the donors were mostly white British, with more females. Unmutated variant regions reportedly attract nearly half of all spike-specific TCRs.

Clones were sequenced by immunoSEQ multiplex PCR, and TCRdb holds only the in-frame ones, with some missing. The sample carries more than 95,000 clones, roughly 88% recorded once. For this clone: Its antigen remains unidentified.

From germline, CDR1 is LGHNT and CDR2 FRNRAP. CDR3 length: 17 residues. V lost 3 bases, J lost 4 bases, and 12 bases stayed unmatched. The V call is TRBV12-5, the J call TRBJ1-1; 9 bases agree with TRBD1. The material sequenced was peripheral blood, taken on day 0 of AZD1222 vaccination. The clonotype was recovered from an adult in good health. The DNA of the CDR3 is TGTGCTAGTGGTTTCACGTCCGGACAGGGGATATTCACTGAAGCTTTCTTT. Amino acids: CASGFTSGQGIFTEAFF.